This TCR beta chain was sequenced during a study of T cell repertoires in cytomegalovirus infection. The CDR3 totals 14 residues. J gave up 15 bases and V 4 bases, and 12 bases lay outside the gene matches. Germline CDR1 is SGHVS and CDR2 is FQNEAQ. Study conclusions and caveats: Cumulative public TCR beta family frequency identified carriers of CMV plus the relevant HLA. CMV-specific TCR beta clonotypes restricted by HLA-C were the ones dominating the ex vivo response.

TCRdb re-analysed the reads in MiXCR, keeping a single row per CDR3 protein. The sample lists about 700,000 distinct CDR3 sequences; roughly a third were seen once. The sample holds a few counts of this clonotype. As yet, its antigen is unknown. This receptor was obtained from a human donor in good health (CMV status not recorded). Some clones in this sample may be carry-over from other donors' samples. The chain is built from TRBV7-8 and TRBJ1-6, with 7 bases that match TRBD1. This specimen consisted of cultured PBMCs, obtained from culture after CMV antigen stimulation. CDR3 coding DNA: TGTGCCAGCAGCTCAGAGGGGGCCCCCCTAAACCTCCACTTT. Protein product: CASSSEGAPLNLHF.